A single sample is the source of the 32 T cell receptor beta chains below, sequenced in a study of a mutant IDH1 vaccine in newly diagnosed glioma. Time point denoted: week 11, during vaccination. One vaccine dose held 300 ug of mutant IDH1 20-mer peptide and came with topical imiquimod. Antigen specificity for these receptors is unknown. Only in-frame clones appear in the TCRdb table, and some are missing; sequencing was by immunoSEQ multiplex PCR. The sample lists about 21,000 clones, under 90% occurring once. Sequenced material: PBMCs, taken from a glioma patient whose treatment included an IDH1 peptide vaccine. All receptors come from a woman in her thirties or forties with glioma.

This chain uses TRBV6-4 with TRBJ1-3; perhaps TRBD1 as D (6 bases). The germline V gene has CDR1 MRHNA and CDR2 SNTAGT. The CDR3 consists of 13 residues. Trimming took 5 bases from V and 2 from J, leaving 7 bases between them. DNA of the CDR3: TGTGCCAGCAGTCGGGGGCCTGGAAACACCATATATTTT. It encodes CASSRGPGNTIYF.

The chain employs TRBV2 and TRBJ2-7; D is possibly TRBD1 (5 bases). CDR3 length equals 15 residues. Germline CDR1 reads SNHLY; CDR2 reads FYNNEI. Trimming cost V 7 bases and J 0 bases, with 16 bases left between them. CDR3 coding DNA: TGTGCCAGCACTGACGACAGTGGGGTCTCCTACGAGCAGTACTTC. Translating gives CASTDDSGVSYEQYF.

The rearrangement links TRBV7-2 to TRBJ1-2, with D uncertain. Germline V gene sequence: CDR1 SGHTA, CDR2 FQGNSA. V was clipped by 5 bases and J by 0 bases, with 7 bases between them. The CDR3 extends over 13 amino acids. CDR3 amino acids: CASSATANYGYTF. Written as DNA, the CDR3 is TGTGCCAGCAGCGCAACAGCTAACTATGGCTACACCTTC.

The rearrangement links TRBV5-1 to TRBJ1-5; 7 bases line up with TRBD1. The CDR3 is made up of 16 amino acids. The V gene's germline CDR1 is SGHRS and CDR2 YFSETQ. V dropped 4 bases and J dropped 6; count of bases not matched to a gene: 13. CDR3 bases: TGCGCCAGCAGCCTCATACCAGGGGGTTTAGGTCAGCCCCAGCATTTT. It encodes CASSLIPGGLGQPQHF.

In DNA form, the CDR3 reads TGCAGCGGCCGGGACCGAAACCCCTCAGAGACCCAGTACTTC. Translation: CSGRDRNPSETQYF. V is TRBV29-1 and J is TRBJ2-5, with D perhaps matching TRBD1 or TRBD2 (5 bases each). V lost 7 bases and J lost 4, with 19 bases in between. The CDR3 extends over 14 amino acids. Germline CDR1 is SQVTM and CDR2 is ANQGSEA.

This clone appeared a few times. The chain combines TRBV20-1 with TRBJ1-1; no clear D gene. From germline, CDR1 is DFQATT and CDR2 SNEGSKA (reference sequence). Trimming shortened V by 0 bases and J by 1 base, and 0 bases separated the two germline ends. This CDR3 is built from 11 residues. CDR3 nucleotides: TGCAGTGCTAGAGAGAACACTGAAGCTTTCTTT. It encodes CSARENTEAFF.

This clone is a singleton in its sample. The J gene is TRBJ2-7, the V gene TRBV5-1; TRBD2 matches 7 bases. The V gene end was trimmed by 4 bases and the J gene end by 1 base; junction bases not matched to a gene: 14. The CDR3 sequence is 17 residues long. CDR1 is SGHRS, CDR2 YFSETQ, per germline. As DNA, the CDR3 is TGCGCCAGCAGCCGACGGCCCCTCCGGGAGGCTTCCTACGAGCAGTACTTC. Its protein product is CASSRRPLREASYEQYF.

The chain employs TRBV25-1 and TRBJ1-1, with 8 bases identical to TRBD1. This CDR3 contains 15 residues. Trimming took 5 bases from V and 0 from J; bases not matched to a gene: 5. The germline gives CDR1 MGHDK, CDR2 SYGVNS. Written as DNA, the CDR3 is TGTGCCAGCAGTACGGACAGGGATTTGAACACTGAAGCTTTCTTT. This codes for CASSTDRDLNTEAFF. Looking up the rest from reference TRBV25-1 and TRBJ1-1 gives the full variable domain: EADIYQTPRYLVIGTGKKITLECSQTMGHDKMYWYQQDPGMELHLIHYSYGVNSTEKGDLSSESTVSRIRTEHFPLTLESARPSHTSQYLCASSTDRDLNTEAFFGQGTRLTVV.

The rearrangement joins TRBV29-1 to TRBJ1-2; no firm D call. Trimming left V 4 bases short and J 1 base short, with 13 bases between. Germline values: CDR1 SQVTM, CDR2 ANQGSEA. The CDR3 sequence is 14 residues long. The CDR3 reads CSVGGRMSNYGYTF. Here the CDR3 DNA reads TGCAGCGTTGGTGGTAGGATGAGTAACTATGGCTACACCTTC.

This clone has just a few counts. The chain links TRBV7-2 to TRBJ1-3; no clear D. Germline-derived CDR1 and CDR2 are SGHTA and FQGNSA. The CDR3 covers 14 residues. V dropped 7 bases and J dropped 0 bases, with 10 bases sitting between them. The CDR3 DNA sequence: TGTGCCAGCACCATGAGCCGCTCTGGAAACACCATATATTTT. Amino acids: CASTMSRSGNTIYF.

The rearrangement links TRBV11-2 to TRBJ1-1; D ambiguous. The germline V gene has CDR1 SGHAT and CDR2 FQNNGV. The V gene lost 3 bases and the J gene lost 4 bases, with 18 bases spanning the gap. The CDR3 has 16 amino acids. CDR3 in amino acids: CASSLARTAVVTEAFF. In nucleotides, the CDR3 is TGTGCCAGCAGCTTGGCGCGGACGGCCGTCGTCACTGAAGCTTTCTTT. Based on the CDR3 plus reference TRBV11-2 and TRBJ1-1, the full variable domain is EAGVAQSPRYKIIEKRQSVAFWCNPISGHATLYWYQQILGQGPKLLIQFQNNGVVDDSQLPKDRFSAERLKGVDSTLKIQPAKLEDSAVYLCASSLARTAVVTEAFFGQGTRLTVV.

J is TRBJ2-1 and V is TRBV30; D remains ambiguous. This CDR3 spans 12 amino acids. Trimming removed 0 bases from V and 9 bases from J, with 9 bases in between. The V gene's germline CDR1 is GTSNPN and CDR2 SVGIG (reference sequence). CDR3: CAWSVARSEQFF. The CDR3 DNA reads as TGTGCCTGGAGTGTAGCCCGCTCTGAGCAGTTCTTC.

CDR3 sequence: CASRGSGGRETYEQYF. CDR3 DNA sequence: TGTGCCAGTAGGGGTAGCGGGGGCCGTGAGACCTACGAGCAGTACTTC. The rearrangement links TRBV19 to TRBJ2-7; 9 bases fit TRBD2. Looked up from germline, CDR1 is LNHDA and CDR2 is SQIVND (reference sequence). This CDR3 region has 16 residues. V dropped 6 bases and J dropped 2; count of bases not matched to a gene: 11.

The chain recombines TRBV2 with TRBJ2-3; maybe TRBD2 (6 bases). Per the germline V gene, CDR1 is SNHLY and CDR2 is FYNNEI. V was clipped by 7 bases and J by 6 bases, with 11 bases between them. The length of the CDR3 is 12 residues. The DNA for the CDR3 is TGTGCCAGCAATGGAGGGTTTGATACGCAGTATTTT. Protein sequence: CASNGGFDTQYF.

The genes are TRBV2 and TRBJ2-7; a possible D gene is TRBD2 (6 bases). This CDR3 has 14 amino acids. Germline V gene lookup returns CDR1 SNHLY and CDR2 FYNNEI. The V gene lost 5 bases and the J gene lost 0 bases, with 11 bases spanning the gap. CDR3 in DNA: TGTGCCAGCAGTCGTGGAGGGAGCTCCTACGAGCAGTACTTC. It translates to CASSRGGSSYEQYF.

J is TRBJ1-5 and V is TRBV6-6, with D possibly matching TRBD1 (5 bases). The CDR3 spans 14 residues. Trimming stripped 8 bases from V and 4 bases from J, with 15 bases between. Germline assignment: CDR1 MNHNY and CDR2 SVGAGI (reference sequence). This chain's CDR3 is CASRTGLKNQPQHF. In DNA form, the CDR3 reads TGTGCCAGCCGGACGGGACTGAAGAATCAGCCCCAGCATTTT.

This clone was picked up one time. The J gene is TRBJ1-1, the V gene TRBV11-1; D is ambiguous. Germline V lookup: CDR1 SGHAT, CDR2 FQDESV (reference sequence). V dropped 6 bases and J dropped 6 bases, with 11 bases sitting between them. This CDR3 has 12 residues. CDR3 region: CASRATNAEAFF. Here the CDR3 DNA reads TGTGCCAGCAGGGCGACAAATGCTGAAGCTTTCTTT. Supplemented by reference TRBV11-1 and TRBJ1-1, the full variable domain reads EAEVAQSPRYKITEKSQAVAFWCDPISGHATLYWYRQILGQGPELLVQFQDESVVDDSQLPKDRFSAERLKGVDSTLKIQPAELGDSAMYLCASRATNAEAFFGQGTRLTVV.

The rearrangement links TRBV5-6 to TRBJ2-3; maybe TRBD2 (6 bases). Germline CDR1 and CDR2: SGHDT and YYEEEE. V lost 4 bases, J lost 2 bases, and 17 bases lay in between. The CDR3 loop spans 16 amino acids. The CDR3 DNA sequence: TGTGCCAGCAGCCCCTTTTCCGGGAGCCACACAGATACGCAGTATTTT. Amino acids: CASSPFSGSHTDTQYF.

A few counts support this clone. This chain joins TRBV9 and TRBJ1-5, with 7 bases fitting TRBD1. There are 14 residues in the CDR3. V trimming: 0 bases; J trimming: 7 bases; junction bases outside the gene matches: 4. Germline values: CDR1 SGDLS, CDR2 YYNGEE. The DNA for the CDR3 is TGTGCCAGCAGCGTAGCAGGGGGAGGGCAGCCCCAGCATTTT. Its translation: CASSVAGGGQPQHF.

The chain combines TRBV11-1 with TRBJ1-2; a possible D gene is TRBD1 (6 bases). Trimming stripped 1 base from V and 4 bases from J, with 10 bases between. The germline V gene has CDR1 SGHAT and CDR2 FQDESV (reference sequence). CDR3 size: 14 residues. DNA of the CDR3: TGTGCCAGCAGCTTAGATGGCAGGGGCTATGGCTACACCTTC. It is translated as CASSLDGRGYGYTF.

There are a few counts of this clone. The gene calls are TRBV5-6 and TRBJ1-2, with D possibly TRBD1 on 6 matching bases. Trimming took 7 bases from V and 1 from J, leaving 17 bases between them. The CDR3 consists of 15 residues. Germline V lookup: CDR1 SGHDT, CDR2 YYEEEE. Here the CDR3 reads CASRRWGANNYGYTF. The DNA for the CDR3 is TGTGCCAGCCGCCGGTGGGGGGCTAATAACTATGGCTACACCTTC.

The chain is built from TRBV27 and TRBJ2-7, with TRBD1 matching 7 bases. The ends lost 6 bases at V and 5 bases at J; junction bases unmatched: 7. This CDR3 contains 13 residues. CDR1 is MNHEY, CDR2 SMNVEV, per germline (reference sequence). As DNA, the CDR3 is TGTGCCAGCAGCCGTTACACAGGGGACGAGCAGTACTTC. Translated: CASSRYTGDEQYF.

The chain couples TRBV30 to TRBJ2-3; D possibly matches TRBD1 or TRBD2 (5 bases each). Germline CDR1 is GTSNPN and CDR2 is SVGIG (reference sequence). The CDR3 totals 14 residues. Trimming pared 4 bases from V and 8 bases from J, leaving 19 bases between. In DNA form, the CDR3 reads TGTGCCTGGATGAAGGGACCCCAGGATCGTACGCAGTATTTT. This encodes CAWMKGPQDRTQYF.

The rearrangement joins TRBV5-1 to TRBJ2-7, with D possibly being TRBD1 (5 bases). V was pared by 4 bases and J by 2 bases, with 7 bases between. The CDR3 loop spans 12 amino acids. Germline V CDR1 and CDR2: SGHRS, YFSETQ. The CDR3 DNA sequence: TGCGCCAGCAGCAACAGGACCTACGAGCAGTACTTC. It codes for CASSNRTYEQYF.

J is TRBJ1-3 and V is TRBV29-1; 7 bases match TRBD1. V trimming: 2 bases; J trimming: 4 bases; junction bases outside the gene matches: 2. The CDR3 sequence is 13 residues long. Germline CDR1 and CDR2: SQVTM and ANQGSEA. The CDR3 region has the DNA TGCAGCGTTGAAAGGGGACAGGGAAACACCATATATTTT. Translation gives CSVERGQGNTIYF.

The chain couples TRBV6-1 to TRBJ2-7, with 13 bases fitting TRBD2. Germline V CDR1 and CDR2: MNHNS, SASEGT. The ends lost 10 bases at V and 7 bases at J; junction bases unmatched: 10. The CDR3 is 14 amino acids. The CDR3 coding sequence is TGTGCCACAAACGTGGGACTAGCGGGGTTTGAGCAGTACTTC. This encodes CATNVGLAGFEQYF.

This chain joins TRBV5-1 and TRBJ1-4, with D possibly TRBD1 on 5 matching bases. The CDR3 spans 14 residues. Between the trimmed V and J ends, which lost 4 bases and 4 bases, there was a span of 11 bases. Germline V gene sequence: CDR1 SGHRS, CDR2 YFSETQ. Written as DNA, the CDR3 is TGCGCCAGCAGCCTCCGGGACGTTAATGAAAAACTGTTTTTT. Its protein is CASSLRDVNEKLFF.

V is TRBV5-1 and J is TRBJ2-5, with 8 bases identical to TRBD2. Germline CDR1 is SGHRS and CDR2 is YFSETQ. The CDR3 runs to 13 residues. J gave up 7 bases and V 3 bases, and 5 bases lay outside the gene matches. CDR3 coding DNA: TGCGCCAGCAGCTCGGGACTAGTTTCGACCCAGTACTTC. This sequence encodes CASSSGLVSTQYF.

CDR3 nucleotide sequence: TGTGCCATCAGTGAGTTGGGGACCTCCACTACTGAGCAGTTCTTC. It codes for CAISELGTSTTEQFF. V gene TRBV10-3 combines with J gene TRBJ2-1; D may be TRBD1 or TRBD2 (5 bases each). This CDR3 is 15 amino acids long. Germline-derived CDR1 and CDR2 are ENHRY and SYGVKD. The ends were cut back, 1 base at V and 9 bases at J, with 16 bases in the middle.

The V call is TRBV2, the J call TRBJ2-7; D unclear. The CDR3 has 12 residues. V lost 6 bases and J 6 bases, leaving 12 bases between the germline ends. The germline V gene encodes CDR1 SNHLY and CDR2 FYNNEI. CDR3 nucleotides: TGTGCCAGCAGAGCAACAGCTAGCGAGCAGTACTTC. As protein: CASRATASEQYF.

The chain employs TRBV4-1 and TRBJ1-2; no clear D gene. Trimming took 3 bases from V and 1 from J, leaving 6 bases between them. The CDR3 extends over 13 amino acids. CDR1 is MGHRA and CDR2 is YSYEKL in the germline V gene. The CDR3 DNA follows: TGCGCCAGCAGCCATGGTCTTAACTATGGCTACACCTTC. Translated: CASSHGLNYGYTF.

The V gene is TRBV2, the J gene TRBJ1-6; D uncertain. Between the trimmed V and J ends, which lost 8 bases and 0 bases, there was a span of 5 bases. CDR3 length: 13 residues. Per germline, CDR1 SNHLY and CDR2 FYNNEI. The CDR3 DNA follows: TGTGCCAGCGTAGACTCCTATAATTCACCCCTCCACTTT. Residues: CASVDSYNSPLHF. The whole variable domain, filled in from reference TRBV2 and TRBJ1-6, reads EPEVTQTPSHQVTQMGQEVILRCVPISNHLYFYWYRQILGQKVEFLVSFYNNEISEKSEIFDDQFSVERPDGSNFTLKIRSTKLEDSAMYFCASVDSYNSPLHFGNGTRLTVT.